This T cell receptor beta chain was recorded in a study of vaccination effects on CD4 cells after COVID-19. Study-wide results and caveats: Both infection-induced and vaccine-induced clones contracted markedly at late post-vaccination timepoints.

Profiling relied on immunoSEQ multiplex PCR, and the TCRdb table lists in-frame clones only, not all of them. The data hold more than 65,000 clones, with approximately 82% observed a single time. Under the ViraFEST assay, PBMC were stimulated with viral peptide pools so that antigen-specific CD4+ T cells expanded. Sequencing was performed afterwards. Investigators separated out CD4+ T cells once less than 11 days of culture had passed. Participants completed two doses of the BNT162b2 or mRNA-1273 vaccine. Recipients of the vaccine had no prior SARS-CoV-2 infection and negative nucleocapsid antibodies. Peptides at roughly 9.2 ug/ml and IL-2 at about 10 IU/ml were added to more than 1.5 million PBMC per well. Germline CDR1 is KGHSH and CDR2 is LQKENI. Between the trimmed V and J ends, which lost 2 bases and 4 bases, there was a span of 14 bases. The CDR3 has 15 amino acids. This clone was detected a few times. The antigen is undetermined.

The chain couples TRBV18 to TRBJ2-5; a weak D match, TRBD2 (5 bases). The receptor was isolated from a human donor who received a COVID-19 vaccine. Source: CD4+ T cells from PBMCs cultured with HCoV-229E spike peptides, taken after COVID-19 vaccination. The CDR3 spells CASSPVTGMGETQYF. Written as DNA, the CDR3 is TGTGCCAGCTCACCAGTTACGGGGATGGGAGAGACCCAGTACTTC.